The sequence of this T cell receptor (beta chain) was determined in a study of control samples from healthy donors and cancer patients. Profiling relied on immunoSEQ multiplex PCR, and the TCRdb table lists in-frame clones only, not all of them. The profile shows 150,000 to 200,000 clones, about 86% of them singletons. V was pared by 4 bases and J by 3 bases, with 4 bases of the junction left unmatched. Germline V gives CDR1 KGHSH, CDR2 LQKENI. CDR3 length: 14 residues. The receptor comes from a man younger than 30 in good health. Sequenced input: blood. The chain combines TRBV18 with TRBJ1-1; TRBD1 matches 8 bases. The CDR3 protein is CASSRDRGDTEAFF. The CDR3 DNA sequence: TGTGCCAGCTCACGAGACAGGGGAGACACTGAAGCTTTCTTT. Full variable domain (outside the CDR3, taken from reference TRBV18 and TRBJ1-1): NAGVMQNPRHLVRRRGQEARLRCSPMKGHSHVYWYRQLPEEGLKFMVYLQKENIIDESGMPKERFSAEFPKEGPSILRIQQVVRGDSAAYFCASSRDRGDTEAFFGQGTRLTVV.